This T cell receptor beta chain was recorded in a study of cytomegalovirus exposure and HLA in healthy donors. Overall study results and limits: In a later analysis, compared with equally common non-associated chains, HLA-associated beta chains were more expanded. Cytomegalovirus association was assigned to about 180 TCR beta chains.

In the PCR, 60 Vbeta and 13 Jbeta primers were used. The data were produced by immunoSEQ multiplex PCR, yet TCRdb's version contains in-frame clones alone and is incomplete. In the table there are more than 95,000 clones, 80% of which are singletons. CDR3 size: 13 residues. Trimming shortened V by 3 bases and J by 4 bases, and 9 bases separated the two germline ends. Germline values: CDR1 WSHSY, CDR2 SAAADI. Notes on this clone: Its antigen is not known.

The sequence came from a man between 25 and 39 years old in good health and CMV-seropositive. V gene TRBV10-2 combines with J gene TRBJ1-2, with D maybe TRBD1 (6 bases). Sequenced sample: PBMCs. CDR3 DNA sequence: TGCGCCAGCAGTGAACAGGGTCCCTATGGCTACACCTTC. It translates to CASSEQGPYGYTF.